These 9 T cell receptor beta chains were sequenced from one sample in a study of tissue T cells after allogeneic stem cell transplantation. The assay was immunoSEQ multiplex PCR, and TCRdb's table has in-frame clones only and misses some. The sample shows tens of thousands of clones, roughly 92% of them seen only once. Sequenced material: blood, taken before transplantation. Receptors originate from a woman aged 35-75 years who later had graft-versus-host disease after an allogeneic stem cell transplant.

The chain links TRBV9 to TRBJ2-5; 7 bases match TRBD2. Germline loops: CDR1 SGDLS, CDR2 YYNGEE. The CDR3 is made up of 15 amino acids. The trim removed 4 bases at V and 2 bases at J, leaving 8 bases unmatched. The CDR3 region is CASSTGTTQQETQYF. The CDR3, as DNA: TGTGCCAGCAGCACCGGGACTACCCAACAAGAGACCCAGTACTTC.

This chain connects TRBV7-2 to TRBJ1-2; D gene unclear. Per germline, CDR1 SGHTA and CDR2 FQGNSA. Trimming stripped 1 base from V and 3 bases from J, with 12 bases between. The CDR3 contains 15 residues. The CDR3 nucleotides are TGTGCCAGCAGCTTAGGACCGGGGAACGACTATGGCTACACCTTC. It translates to CASSLGPGNDYGYTF.

This chain's CDR3 is CSVVDRAGTEAFF. CDR3 DNA: TGCAGCGTAGTTGACAGGGCGGGCACTGAAGCTTTCTTT. V and J are TRBV29-1 and TRBJ1-1, with 7 bases that match TRBD1. There are 13 residues in the CDR3. V dropped 6 bases and J dropped 4; count of bases not matched to a gene: 8. Per germline, CDR1 SQVTM and CDR2 ANQGSEA.

The J gene is TRBJ2-3, the V gene TRBV28; the match to TRBD2 covers 7 bases. There are 15 residues in the CDR3. V shed 8 bases, J shed 2 bases, and the junction held 10 bases outside the gene matches. Germline assignment: CDR1 MDHEN and CDR2 SYDVKM. The CDR3 region has the DNA TGTGCCAGCCCTCCGCTGGGACTACCCACAGATACGCAGTATTTT. This sequence encodes CASPPLGLPTDTQYF.

J is TRBJ2-2 and V is TRBV30, with D perhaps assigned TRBD1 or TRBD2 (5 bases each). From germline, CDR1 is GTSNPN and CDR2 SVGIG (reference sequence). The CDR3 runs to 13 residues. Trimming took 4 bases from V and 6 from J, leaving 12 bases between them. CDR3 nucleotide sequence: TGTGCCTGGAAGATGTTGGGGGCCGGGGAGCTGTTTTTT. It yields the protein CAWKMLGAGELFF.

This clone was counted a few times. This chain joins TRBV5-4 and TRBJ1-4, with D hard to call. This CDR3 has 14 residues. Deletions cut 4 bases from V and 8 bases from J, with 15 bases between. CDR1 SGHNT and CDR2 YYREEE come from the germline V gene (reference sequence). CDR3 amino acids: CASSPDPSIEKLFF. The CDR3 coding sequence is TGTGCCAGCAGCCCGGACCCTAGTATCGAAAAACTGTTTTTT. Variable domain in full (rest from reference TRBV5-4 and TRBJ1-4): ETGVTQSPTHLIKTRGQQVTLRCSSQSGHNTVSWYQQALGQGPQFIFQYYREEENGRGNFPPRFSGLQFPNYSSELNVNALELDDSALYLCASSPDPSIEKLFFGSGTQLSVL.

This rearrangement joins TRBV2 to TRBJ2-7; a possible D gene is TRBD1 (6 bases). From germline, CDR1 is SNHLY and CDR2 FYNNEI. The CDR3 length is 15 residues. Trimming pared 4 bases from V and 5 bases from J, leaving 18 bases between. This CDR3 is CASSVDRNRVHEQYF. The CDR3 region has the DNA TGTGCCAGCAGTGTAGACAGGAATAGGGTCCACGAGCAGTACTTC.

CDR3 nucleotides: TGTGCCAGTAGAGTTGCAGAATATAGCAATCAGCCCCAGCATTTT. This translates into CASRVAEYSNQPQHF. The chain is built from TRBV19 and TRBJ1-5; no clear D gene. CDR1 and CDR2 from the germline V gene are LNHDA and SQIVND (reference sequence). The CDR3 covers 15 residues. V lost 6 bases and J 0 bases, leaving 12 bases between the germline ends.

The rearrangement uses TRBV12-3 or TRBV12-4 and TRBJ1-2; D call uncertain. Trimming stripped 2 bases from V and 6 bases from J, with 10 bases between. This CDR3 region has 13 residues. This chain's CDR3 is CASSLMRAHGYTF. The DNA of the CDR3 is TGTGCCAGCAGTTTAATGAGGGCGCATGGCTACACCTTC.